Below, 2 T cell receptor beta chains from the same sample are listed, as sequenced in a study of T-cell memory formation after mild COVID-19. TCRdb reanalysed the 5' RACE reads using MiXCR and keeps one entry per CDR3 protein. The data show approximately 480,000 distinct CDR3 sequences, with approximately 18% seen just once and around an eighth held by the top ten. Material: PBMCs or a T cell subset sorted from them (not recorded which). Source of these receptors: an adult woman who had mild COVID-19 (a few samples of this study predate the infection). Cell type and time point are not known.

The rearrangement joins TRBV12-3 or TRBV12-4 to TRBJ2-7; the match to TRBD2 covers 11 bases. The CDR3 has 15 amino acids. Losses at the gene ends were 11 bases for V and 6 bases for J; bases not matched to a gene: 15. In DNA form, the CDR3 reads TGTGCCGGCGCGGGGATAGCGGGAGGGCCCTGCGAGCAGTACTTC. It codes for CAGAGIAGGPCEQYF.

This sequence joins TRBV3-1 and TRBJ2-5; 9 nucleotides agree with TRBD2. The germline gives CDR1 LGHDT, CDR2 YNNKEL (reference sequence). CDR3 length: 16 residues. The J segment lost 1 base and the V segment lost 4 bases, leaving 7 bases of the junction unmatched. The CDR3 loop is CASSLFHSGSQETQYF. In DNA, the CDR3 is TGTGCCAGCAGCCTTTTTCATAGCGGGAGCCAAGAGACCCAGTACTTC.